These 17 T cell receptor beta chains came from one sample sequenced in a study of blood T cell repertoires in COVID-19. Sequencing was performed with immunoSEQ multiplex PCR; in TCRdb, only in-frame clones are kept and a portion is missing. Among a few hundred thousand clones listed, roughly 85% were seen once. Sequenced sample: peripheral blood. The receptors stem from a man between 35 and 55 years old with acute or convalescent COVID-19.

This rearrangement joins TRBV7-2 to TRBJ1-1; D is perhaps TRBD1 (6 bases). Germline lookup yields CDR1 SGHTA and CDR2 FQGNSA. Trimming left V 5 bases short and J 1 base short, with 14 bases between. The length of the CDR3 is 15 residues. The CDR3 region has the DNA TGTGCCAGCAGCCTTTACAGGGACCCGAACACTGAAGCTTTCTTT. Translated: CASSLYRDPNTEAFF.

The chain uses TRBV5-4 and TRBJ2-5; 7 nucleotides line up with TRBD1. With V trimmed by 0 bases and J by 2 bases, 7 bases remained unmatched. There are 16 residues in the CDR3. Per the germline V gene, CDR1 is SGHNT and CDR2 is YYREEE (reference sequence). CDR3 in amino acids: CASSLGGQKGQETQYF. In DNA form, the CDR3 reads TGTGCCAGCAGCTTGGGGGGACAGAAAGGTCAAGAGACCCAGTACTTC.

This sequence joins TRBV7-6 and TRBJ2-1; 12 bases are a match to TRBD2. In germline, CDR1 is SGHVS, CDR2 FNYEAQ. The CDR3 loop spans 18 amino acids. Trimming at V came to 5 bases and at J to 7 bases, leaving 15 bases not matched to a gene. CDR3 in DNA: TGTGCCAGCAGCAAAGGGGCTAGCGGGGGGGCCGTCGTAAATGAGCAGTTCTTC. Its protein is CASSKGASGGAVVNEQFF.

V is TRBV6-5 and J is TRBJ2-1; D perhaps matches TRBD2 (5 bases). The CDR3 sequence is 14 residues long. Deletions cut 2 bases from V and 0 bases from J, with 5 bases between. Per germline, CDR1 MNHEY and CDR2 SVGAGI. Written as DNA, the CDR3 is TGTGCCAGCAGTTACGGGAGCTCCTACAATGAGCAGTTCTTC. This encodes CASSYGSSYNEQFF.

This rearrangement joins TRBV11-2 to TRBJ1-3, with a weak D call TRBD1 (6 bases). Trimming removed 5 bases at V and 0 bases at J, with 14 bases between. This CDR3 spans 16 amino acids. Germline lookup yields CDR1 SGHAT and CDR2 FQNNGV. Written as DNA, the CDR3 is TGTGCCAGCAGCCTAAAAGGACAGTCCTCTGGAAACACCATATATTTT. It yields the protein CASSLKGQSSGNTIYF.

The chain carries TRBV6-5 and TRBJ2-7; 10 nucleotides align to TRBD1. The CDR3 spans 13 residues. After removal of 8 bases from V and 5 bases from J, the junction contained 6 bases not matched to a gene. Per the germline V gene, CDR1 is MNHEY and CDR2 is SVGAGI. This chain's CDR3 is CASRLTGGHEQYF. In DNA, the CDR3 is TGTGCCAGCCGACTGACAGGGGGCCACGAGCAGTACTTC.

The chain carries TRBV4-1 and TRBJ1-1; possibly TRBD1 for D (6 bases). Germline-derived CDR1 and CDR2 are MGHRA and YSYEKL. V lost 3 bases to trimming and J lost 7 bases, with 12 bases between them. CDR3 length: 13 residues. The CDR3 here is CASSHVGGNEAFF. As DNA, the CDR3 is TGCGCCAGCAGCCACGTAGGGGGTAATGAAGCTTTCTTT.

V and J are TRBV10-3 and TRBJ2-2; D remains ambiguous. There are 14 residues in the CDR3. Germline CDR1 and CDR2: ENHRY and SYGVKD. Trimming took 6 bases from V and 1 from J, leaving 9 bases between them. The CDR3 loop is CAIRLDLNTGELFF. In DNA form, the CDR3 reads TGTGCCATCAGGTTAGATCTGAACACCGGGGAGCTGTTTTTT.

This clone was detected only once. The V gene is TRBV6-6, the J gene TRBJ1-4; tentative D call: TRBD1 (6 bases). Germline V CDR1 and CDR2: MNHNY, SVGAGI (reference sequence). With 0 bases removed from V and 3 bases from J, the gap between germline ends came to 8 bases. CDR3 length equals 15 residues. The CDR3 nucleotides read TGTGCCAGCAGTTACTCCGGGGGGCCTAATGAAAAACTGTTTTTT. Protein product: CASSYSGGPNEKLFF.

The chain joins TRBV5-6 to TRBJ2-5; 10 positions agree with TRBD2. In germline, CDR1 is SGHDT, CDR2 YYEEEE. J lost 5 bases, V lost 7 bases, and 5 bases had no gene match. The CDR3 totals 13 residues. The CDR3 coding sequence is TGTGCCAGCCTTCTAGCGGGGGTGGAGACCCAGTACTTC. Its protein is CASLLAGVETQYF.

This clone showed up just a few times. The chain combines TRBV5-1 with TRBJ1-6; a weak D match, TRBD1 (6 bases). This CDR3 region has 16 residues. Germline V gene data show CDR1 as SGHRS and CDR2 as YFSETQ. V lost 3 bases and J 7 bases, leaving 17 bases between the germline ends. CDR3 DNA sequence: TGCGCCAGCAGCTCCAACGCACAGGGAACGAATTCACCCCTCCACTTT. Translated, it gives CASSSNAQGTNSPLHF.

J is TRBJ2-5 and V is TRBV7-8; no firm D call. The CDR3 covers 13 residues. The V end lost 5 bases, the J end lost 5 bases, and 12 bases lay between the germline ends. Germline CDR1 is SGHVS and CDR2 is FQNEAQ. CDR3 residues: CASSPKPRETQYF. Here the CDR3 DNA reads TGTGCCAGCAGCCCCAAACCGCGGGAGACCCAGTACTTC.

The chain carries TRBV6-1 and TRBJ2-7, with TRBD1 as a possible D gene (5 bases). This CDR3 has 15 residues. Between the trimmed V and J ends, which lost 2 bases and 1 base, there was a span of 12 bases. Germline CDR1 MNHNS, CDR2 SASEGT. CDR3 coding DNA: TGTGCCAGCAGTGAACGCCAGGGTTTATCCTACGAGCAGTACTTC. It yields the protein CASSERQGLSYEQYF.

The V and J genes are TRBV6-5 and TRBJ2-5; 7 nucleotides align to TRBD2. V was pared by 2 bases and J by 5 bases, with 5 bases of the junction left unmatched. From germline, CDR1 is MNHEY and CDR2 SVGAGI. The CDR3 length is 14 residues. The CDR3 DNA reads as TGTGCCAGCAGTTACGGCGGGGAGGGGGAGACCCAGTACTTC. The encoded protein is CASSYGGEGETQYF.

CDR3: CASSFVQGVWPQHF. CDR3 in DNA: TGTGCCAGCAGTTTCGTCCAGGGGGTTTGGCCCCAGCATTTT. V is TRBV28 and J is TRBJ1-5; 7 nucleotides align to TRBD1. The CDR3 is 14 amino acids. Germline V lookup: CDR1 MDHEN, CDR2 SYDVKM. The trim removed 3 bases at V and 9 bases at J, leaving 8 bases unmatched.

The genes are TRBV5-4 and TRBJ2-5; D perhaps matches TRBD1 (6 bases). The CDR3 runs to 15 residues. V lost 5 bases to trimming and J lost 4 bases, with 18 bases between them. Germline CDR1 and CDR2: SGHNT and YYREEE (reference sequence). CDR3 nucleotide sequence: TGTGCCAGCAGAGACCCAGGGGTTGTGGGAGAGACCCAGTACTTC. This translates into CASRDPGVVGETQYF.

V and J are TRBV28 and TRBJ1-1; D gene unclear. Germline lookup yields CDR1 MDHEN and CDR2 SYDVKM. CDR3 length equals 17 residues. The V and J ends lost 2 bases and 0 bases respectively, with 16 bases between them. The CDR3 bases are TGTGCCAGCAGTTTAAAGTTACAGAAACCTATGAACACTGAAGCTTTCTTT. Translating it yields CASSLKLQKPMNTEAFF.